This T cell receptor (beta chain) was observed in a study of T cells after yellow fever vaccination. Looking at the study overall: Fractions of low cell number were prepared using SMART-Seq v4 Ultra Low Input. Study-level results: Although most clonotypes did not, a small share appeared in both CD4 and CD8 compartments. Post-booster repertoires again held most primary-vaccination clones (roughly 96% CD4, just under 90% CD8).

One entry per CDR3 protein results from TCRdb running MiXCR on the 5' RACE reads. In the table there are some 550,000 distinct CDR3 sequences, 19% of which are singletons. This clonotype was detected only a few times. Its matching antigen is unknown. The CDR3 is 12 residues long. Trimming stripped 10 bases from V and 4 bases from J, with 11 bases between. The chain recombines TRBV12-3 or TRBV12-4 with TRBJ2-1; D gene uncertain. This sequence originates from a young man who received the YFV17D yellow fever vaccine. The specimen was PBMCs, collected 15 days after the yellow fever booster vaccination. The CDR3 here is CATSRSYNEQFF. CDR3 DNA sequence: TGTGCCACCTCGCGAAGTTACAATGAGCAGTTCTTC.